These 16 T cell receptor beta chains originate from one sample sequenced in a study of identical twins (dated by TCRdb to about 2016). The library was made by 5' RACE. Sequencing instrument: Illumina HiSeq 2000. TCRdb took the public reads, trimmed them with fastp at Q25, ran MiXCR for clone calling and kept in-frame beta chains. Each record represents a unique CDR3 protein, reported with the most common genes and DNA among its rows. The sample includes around 1.7 million distinct CDR3 sequences, with 25% to 35% observed a single time. More than 0.25% of the sample goes to the ten largest clones. The specimen sequenced was cord blood. Receptor source: a newborn girl in good health.

This clonotype was picked up a small number of times. The chain has TRBV11-2 and TRBJ2-1; D gene ambiguous. Trimming removed 5 bases at V and 8 bases at J, with 13 bases between. This CDR3 is 13 amino acids long. Germline CDR1 is SGHAT and CDR2 is FQNNGV. CDR3: CASSLPSADEQFF. CDR3 in DNA: TGTGCCAGCAGCCTCCCGAGTGCGGATGAGCAGTTCTTC.

The table lists this clonotype with a few counts. This rearrangement joins TRBV12-3 or TRBV12-4 to TRBJ2-1; 8 nucleotides agree with TRBD2. This CDR3 region has 14 residues. V shed 5 bases, J shed 4 bases, and the junction held 4 bases outside the gene matches. The CDR3 loop is CASSEGLVYNEQFF. CDR3 nucleotides: TGTGCCAGCAGTGAGGGACTAGTGTACAATGAGCAGTTCTTC.

The table lists this clonotype with a few counts. The chain joins TRBV6-1 to TRBJ2-1; D unclear. V lost 2 bases and J 6 bases, leaving 8 bases between the germline ends. The CDR3 extends over 13 amino acids. CDR1 and CDR2 from the germline V gene are MNHNS and SASEGT. The CDR3 DNA reads as TGTGCCAGCAGTGAAAACACGGGCAATGAGCAGTTCTTC. Residues: CASSENTGNEQFF.

V gene TRBV20-1 combines with J gene TRBJ2-5; perhaps TRBD2 as D (6 bases). V lost 5 bases to trimming and J lost 1 base, with 11 bases between them. Germline V gene sequence: CDR1 DFQATT, CDR2 SNEGSKA (reference sequence). The length of the CDR3 is 13 residues. CDR3 in amino acids: CSAARGFQETQYF. CDR3 coding DNA: TGCAGTGCTGCTCGGGGGTTCCAAGAGACCCAGTACTTC.

The chain carries TRBV25-1 and TRBJ2-1; no reliable D call. The CDR3 is made up of 10 amino acids. The V end was cut by 6 bases, the J end by 7 bases, with 4 bases between. CDR1 is MGHDK and CDR2 is SYGVNS in the germline V gene. The CDR3 sequence: CASRPNEQFF. CDR3 nucleotides: TGTGCCAGCAGACCTAATGAGCAGTTCTTC.

This clonotype was picked up a small number of times. V usage is TRBV4-1 and J usage is TRBJ2-3; TRBD1 matches at 8 bases. V dropped 0 bases and J dropped 3; count of bases not matched to a gene: 11. The germline gives CDR1 MGHRA, CDR2 YSYEKL. CDR3 size: 18 residues. This CDR3 is CASSQEIWAGGETDTQYF. Written as DNA, the CDR3 is TGCGCCAGCAGCCAAGAGATCTGGGCAGGGGGCGAAACAGATACGCAGTATTTT.

CDR3 region: CASSRRSPTNEKLFF. In nucleotides, the CDR3 is TGTGCCAGCAGCCGCCGGTCCCCAACTAATGAAAAACTGTTTTTT. The V call is TRBV9, the J call TRBJ1-4; no definite D call. Trimming removed 4 bases at V and 0 bases at J, with 10 bases between. Germline values: CDR1 SGDLS, CDR2 YYNGEE. The CDR3 is 15 residues long. The full variable domain, in which reference TRBV9 and TRBJ1-4 provide the parts outside the CDR3, is DSGVTQTPKHLITATGQRVTLRCSPRSGDLSVYWYQQSLDQGLQFLIQYYNGEERAKGNILERFSAQQFPDLHSELNLSSLELGDSALYFCASSRRSPTNEKLFFGSGTQLSVL.

DNA for the CDR3: TGCAGTGCTAAGACACCTGGGACTAGCTCCTACGAGCAGTACTTC. Protein sequence: CSAKTPGTSSYEQYF. The genes are TRBV20-1 and TRBJ2-7; the match to TRBD2 covers 8 bases. V trimming: 4 bases; J trimming: 0 bases; junction bases outside the gene matches: 8. From germline, CDR1 is DFQATT and CDR2 SNEGSKA (reference sequence). The CDR3 extends over 15 amino acids.

The table lists this clonotype with a few counts. The chain couples TRBV5-1 to TRBJ2-5; D uncertain. The ends were cut back, 4 bases at V and 3 bases at J, with 19 bases in the middle. Germline V gene data show CDR1 as SGHRS and CDR2 as YFSETQ. CDR3 length: 16 residues. This CDR3 reads CASSPSIGPGEETQYF. As DNA, the CDR3 is TGCGCCAGCAGCCCATCGATTGGACCCGGAGAAGAGACCCAGTACTTC. Full variable domain (outside the CDR3, taken from reference TRBV5-1 and TRBJ2-5): KAGVTQTPRYLIKTRGQQVTLSCSPISGHRSVSWYQQTPGQGLQFLFEYFSETQRNKGNFPGRFSGRQFSNSRSEMNVSTLELGDSALYLCASSPSIGPGEETQYFGPGTRLLVL.

This chain links TRBV21-1 with TRBJ1-5; whether TRBD1, the table's D call, matches the DNA was not checked. TRBV21-1 constitutes a pseudogene. This CDR3 has 15 residues. CDR3 DNA sequence: TGTGCCAGCAGCATCCCGACAGGCAAAAATCAGCCCCAGCATTTT. It is translated as CASSIPTGKNQPQHF.

V and J are TRBV7-8 and TRBJ1-2, with D perhaps matching TRBD1 (6 bases). This CDR3 comprises 15 residues. V lost 1 base, J lost 6 bases, and 15 bases lay in between. The germline V gene has CDR1 SGHVS and CDR2 FQNEAQ. In DNA form, the CDR3 reads TGTGCCAGCAGCTTAGTGCGAGACAGGTTCCATGGCTACACCTTC. This translates into CASSLVRDRFHGYTF.

This clonotype was picked up a small number of times. The chain uses TRBV29-1 and TRBJ2-3; TRBD1 aligns across 9 bases. Germline loops: CDR1 SQVTM, CDR2 ANQGSEA. The CDR3 length is 14 residues. The CDR3 DNA sequence: TGCACCACCAGGCACAGGGGGCCCACAGATACGCAGTATTTT. This gives the protein CTTRHRGPTDTQYF.

The rearrangement links TRBV5-1 to TRBJ1-1; possibly TRBD1 for D (6 bases). The germline V and J ends were trimmed by 4 bases and 6 bases, with 16 bases remaining between them. Per germline, CDR1 SGHRS and CDR2 YFSETQ. The length of the CDR3 is 14 residues. CDR3 protein: CASSTAGDVSEAFF. DNA for the CDR3: TGCGCCAGCAGCACCGCAGGGGACGTGTCTGAAGCTTTCTTT. The full variable domain, rest sourced from reference TRBV5-1 and TRBJ1-1, is KAGVTQTPRYLIKTRGQQVTLSCSPISGHRSVSWYQQTPGQGLQFLFEYFSETQRNKGNFPGRFSGRQFSNSRSEMNVSTLELGDSALYLCASSTAGDVSEAFFGQGTRLTVV.

The rearrangement joins TRBV20-1 to TRBJ1-6, with D tentatively TRBD1 (6 bases). Germline V gene lookup returns CDR1 DFQATT and CDR2 SNEGSKA (reference sequence). Between the trimmed V and J ends, which lost 0 bases and 14 bases, there was a span of 17 bases. CDR3 length: 14 amino acids. The chain's CDR3 is CSARDVKQGVSLHF. The CDR3, as DNA: TGCAGTGCTAGAGATGTTAAACAGGGCGTTTCCCTCCACTTT.

This clonotype was counted a few times. The chain is built from TRBV5-1 and TRBJ2-3; 13 nucleotides line up with TRBD2. The CDR3 length is 15 residues. J was trimmed by 6 bases and V by 6 bases; bases with no gene match: 7. Per germline, CDR1 SGHRS and CDR2 YFSETQ. The CDR3 is CASTFGLAGDDTQYF. The CDR3 region has the DNA TGCGCCAGCACCTTCGGACTAGCGGGAGACGATACGCAGTATTTT.

The J gene is TRBJ2-1, the V gene TRBV24-1, with D tentatively TRBD1 or TRBD2 (5 bases each). The CDR3 has 15 amino acids. Per germline, CDR1 KGHDR and CDR2 SFDVKD. V gave up 9 bases and J gave up 0 bases, with 14 bases separating them. CDR3 in DNA: TGTGCCACCGGGGGAGTAGGGAGCTCCTACAATGAGCAGTTCTTC. Amino acids: CATGGVGSSYNEQFF.